A selection of T cell receptor beta chains follows, all from one sample in a study of neurological immune-mediated disorders. TCRdb reprocessed the 5' RACE reads via MiXCR and lists one record per CDR3 protein. The data contain roughly 100,000 distinct CDR3 sequences, 11% of them singletons. The source material was PBMCs. These receptors originate from a female donor with HTLV-1-associated myelopathy (HAM/TSP). Both conserved end residues are part of each CDR3. Each record gives: V gene, D gene, J gene, CDR3 protein. The D gene is left open where the match is weak.

v_gene: TRBV14; d_gene: NA; j_gene: TRBJ1-5; CDR3aa: CASSLTGRNQPQHF
v_gene: TRBV15; d_gene: NA; j_gene: TRBJ2-2; CDR3aa: CATTLNSDTGELFF
v_gene: TRBV5-1; d_gene: TRBD1; j_gene: TRBJ2-1; CDR3aa: CASSLGQQGYNEQFF
v_gene: TRBV7-9; d_gene: TRBD1; j_gene: TRBJ2-2; CDR3aa: CASSSPTDRGSNTGELFF
v_gene: TRBV6-5; d_gene: TRBD2; j_gene: TRBJ2-3; CDR3aa: CASSYSGGRTDTQYF
v_gene: TRBV12-3/TRBV12-4; d_gene: TRBD1; j_gene: TRBJ2-3; CDR3aa: CASTPGQGSTDTQYF
v_gene: TRBV4-1; d_gene: NA; j_gene: TRBJ2-7; CDR3aa: CASSQEGVRGHEQYF
v_gene: TRBV7-8; d_gene: NA; j_gene: TRBJ2-7; CDR3aa: CASSSTYEQYF
v_gene: TRBV18; d_gene: NA; j_gene: TRBJ1-1; CDR3aa: CASSPQVPNTEAFF
v_gene: TRBV6-2/TRBV6-3; d_gene: NA; j_gene: TRBJ1-5; CDR3aa: CASSYSGRAQHF
v_gene: TRBV20-1; d_gene: NA; j_gene: TRBJ1-2; CDR3aa: CSARDPVGENGYTF